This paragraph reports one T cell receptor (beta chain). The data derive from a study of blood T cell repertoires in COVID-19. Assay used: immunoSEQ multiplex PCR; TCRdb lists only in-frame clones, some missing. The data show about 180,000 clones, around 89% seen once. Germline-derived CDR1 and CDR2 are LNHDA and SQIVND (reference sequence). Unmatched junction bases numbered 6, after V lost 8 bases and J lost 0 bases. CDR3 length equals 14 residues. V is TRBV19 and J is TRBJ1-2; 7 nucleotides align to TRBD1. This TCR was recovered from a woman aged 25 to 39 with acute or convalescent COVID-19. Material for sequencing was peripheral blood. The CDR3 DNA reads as TGTGCCAGTTCGCTACAGGGGCCTAACTATGGCTACACCTTC. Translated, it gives CASSLQGPNYGYTF.